This T cell receptor beta chain was obtained from a study of cytomegalovirus exposure and HLA in healthy donors. Both 60 Vbeta primers and 13 Jbeta primers went into the PCR. The method was immunoSEQ multiplex PCR; TCRdb's version includes in-frame clones alone and lacks a portion of them. The data hold about 160,000 clones, with approximately 90% observed a single time. The germline V gene encodes CDR1 SGHTS and CDR2 YDEGEE. The V segment lost 4 bases and the J segment 6 bases; nucleotides outside the gene matches: 9. There are 15 residues in the CDR3. The receptor was derived from a woman aged 25-40 years in good health and CMV-seronegative. The V call is TRBV5-8, the J call TRBJ2-3, with 9 bases that match TRBD1. Sequencing was carried out using PBMCs. Here the CDR3 reads CASSIRDRAFDTQYF. In DNA, the CDR3 is TGTGCCAGCAGCATCCGGGACAGGGCCTTCGATACGCAGTATTTT.